The rows below give T cell receptor beta chains drawn from one sample of a study of blood T cell repertoires in COVID-19. Assay used: immunoSEQ multiplex PCR; TCRdb lists only in-frame clones, some missing. The repertoire consists of about 350,000 clones, with roughly 87% occurring once and the leading ten covering 3% to 4.5%. The material sequenced was peripheral blood. These receptor sequences come from an older woman with COVID-19, enrolled during active disease. The CDR3 runs from the conserved cysteine through the conserved F or W. The order of the fields is D gene, CDR3 length, J gene, V gene, clone size, CDR3 protein, CDR3 DNA. A D gene is named only where the DNA matches it firmly. Rows give clone size only sometimes, using once, few, many, or a class for an expanded clone.

NA,15,TRBJ2-2,TRBV7-6,NA,CASSLGGVNTGELFF,TGTGCCAGCAGCTTAGGCGGGGTTAACACCGGGGAGCTGTTTTTT
NA,11,TRBJ2-2,TRBV19,NA,CARGEAGELFF,TGTGCCAGGGGGGAGGCCGGGGAGCTGTTTTTT
NA,15,TRBJ1-1,TRBV2,once,CASSWGAQGITEAFF,TGTGCCAGCAGTTGGGGCGCCCAGGGGATAACTGAAGCTTTCTTT
NA,15,TRBJ1-6,TRBV5-1,NA,CASSLEVGGNSPLHF,TGCGCCAGCAGCTTGGAGGTAGGCGGTAATTCACCCCTCCACTTT
NA,15,TRBJ1-4,TRBV2,few,CASRYASVLNEKLFF,TGTGCCAGCAGGTACGCGTCGGTCCTTAATGAAAAACTGTTTTTT
NA,13,TRBJ1-6,TRBV19,NA,CASSGQLNSPLHF,TGTGCCAGTAGCGGACAGCTGAATTCACCCCTCCACTTT
TRBD1,15,TRBJ2-7,TRBV6-5,NA,CAGQVRDRGSYEQYF,TGTGCCGGCCAAGTGCGGGACAGGGGGTCCTACGAGCAGTACTTC
NA,16,TRBJ1-3,TRBV19,NA,CASSIADRPVGNTIYF,TGTGCCAGTAGTATAGCAGACAGGCCCGTCGGAAACACCATATATTTT
TRBD1,16,TRBJ1-2,TRBV5-1,NA,CASSSDRGPRNYGYTF,TGCGCCAGCAGCTCGGACAGGGGACCTAGGAACTATGGCTACACCTTC
NA,13,TRBJ1-1,TRBV6-5,NA,CASTPRGNTEAFF,TGTGCCAGCACCCCTAGGGGGAACACTGAAGCTTTCTTT
NA,15,TRBJ1-6,TRBV7-2,few,CASSSSRGDNSPLHF,TGTGCCAGCAGTTCATCACGGGGTGATAATTCACCCCTCCACTTT
TRBD2,13,TRBJ2-1,TRBV12-3/TRBV12-4,NA,CASSSQTGGEQFF,TGTGCCAGCAGCTCACAGACGGGGGGTGAGCAGTTCTTC
NA,13,TRBJ2-5,TRBV10-3,NA,CAISEGTQETQYF,TGTGCCATCAGTGAAGGGACTCAAGAGACCCAGTACTTC
TRBD1,14,TRBJ1-6,TRBV5-1,NA,CASSFGDSNSPLHF,TGCGCCAGCAGCTTTGGGGACAGTAATTCACCCCTCCACTTT
NA,13,TRBJ1-4,TRBV5-1,NA,CASSLAANEKLFF,TGCGCCAGCAGCCTAGCAGCGAATGAAAAACTGTTTTTT
NA,16,TRBJ2-3,TRBV6-5,NA,CASSYSIWSSTDTQYF,TGTGCCAGCAGTTACTCGATTTGGAGTTCCACAGATACGCAGTATTTT
NA,11,TRBJ1-1,TRBV6-5,NA,CASSYSGTAFF,TGTGCCAGCAGTTACTCGGGCACGGCTTTCTTT
TRBD2,14,TRBJ2-3,TRBV5-1,NA,CASSLNPSGGEQYF,TGCGCCAGCAGCTTGAACCCGAGCGGGGGAGAGCAGTATTTT
TRBD2,15,TRBJ2-2,TRBV7-9,NA,CASSRGSGDTGELFF,TGTGCCAGCAGCCGGGGTAGCGGGGACACCGGGGAGCTGTTTTTT
NA,12,TRBJ2-2,TRBV7-7,NA,CAVEAGAGELFF,TGTGCCGTCGAAGCCGGGGCCGGGGAGCTGTTTTTT
NA,14,TRBJ1-4,TRBV11-2,NA,CASSGGARGEKLFF,TGTGCCAGCAGCGGCGGTGCGCGGGGTGAAAAACTGTTTTTT
NA,14,TRBJ1-4,TRBV25-1,NA,CASSADSRGEKLFF,TGTGCCAGCAGTGCAGACAGTAGGGGTGAAAAACTGTTTTTT
NA,13,TRBJ1-3,TRBV6-5,NA,CASQYSSGNTIYF,TGTGCCAGTCAATACTCCTCTGGAAACACCATATATTTT
NA,15,TRBJ2-3,TRBV5-4,NA,CASSLPLSGTDTQYF,TGTGCCAGCAGCTTGCCCCTATCCGGCACAGATACGCAGTATTTT
NA,18,TRBJ1-1,TRBV5-1,NA,CASTEPGGLGARGTEAFF,TGCGCCAGCACCGAACCCGGAGGATTGGGGGCAAGGGGGACTGAAGCTTTCTTT
NA,13,TRBJ1-1,TRBV19,NA,CASSRGWDTEAFF,TGTGCCAGTAGCAGGGGTTGGGACACTGAAGCTTTCTTT
NA,13,TRBJ2-5,TRBV12-3/TRBV12-4,NA,CASSFQGMETQYF,TGTGCCAGCAGTTTTCAGGGGATGGAGACCCAGTACTTC
NA,11,TRBJ2-7,TRBV28,NA,CASSWGHEQYF,TGTGCCAGCAGTTGGGGCCACGAGCAGTACTTC
TRBD1,15,TRBJ1-5,TRBV18,NA,CASSRQGAVEQPQHF,TGTGCCAGCTCTCGACAGGGGGCGGTCGAACAGCCCCAGCATTTT
TRBD1,16,TRBJ1-6,TRBV5-6,NA,CASSPRDRGGGSPLHF,TGTGCCAGCAGCCCCCGGGACAGGGGAGGTGGATCACCCCTCCACTTT
TRBD2,14,TRBJ2-7,TRBV6-5,NA,CASSYKTSGGEQYF,TGTGCCAGCAGTTACAAGACTAGCGGGGGGGAGCAGTACTTC
TRBD1,19,TRBJ2-2,TRBV2,few,CASREPGQGHQPNTGELFF,TGTGCCAGCCGGGAACCGGGACAGGGGCACCAACCGAACACCGGGGAGCTGTTTTTT
NA,15,TRBJ2-7,TRBV14,NA,CASSREKGPSYEQYF,TGTGCCAGCAGCCGCGAAAAGGGGCCCTCCTACGAGCAGTACTTC
TRBD1,14,TRBJ2-7,TRBV2,NA,CASRRDRGLDEQYF,TGTGCCAGCAGACGGGACAGGGGGCTTGACGAGCAGTACTTC
NA,13,TRBJ1-2,TRBV5-1,once,CASSLGESYGYTF,TGCGCCAGCAGCTTGGGAGAGAGCTATGGCTACACCTTC
TRBD1,14,TRBJ1-1,TRBV6-5,NA,CASSPRDRVTEAFF,TGTGCCAGCAGTCCCCGGGACAGGGTAACTGAAGCTTTCTTT
NA,18,TRBJ1-2,TRBV4-2,NA,CASSPGEGGLGPNYGYTF,TGTGCCAGCAGCCCAGGCGAGGGGGGGCTAGGGCCTAACTATGGCTACACCTTC